This T cell receptor beta chain stems from a study of blood T cell repertoires in COVID-19 (dated by TCRdb to the early 2020s). A note on the overall study: Samples covering the acute and convalescent phases of COVID-19 were provided by collaborators in the United States, Italy and Spain. Sample metadata almost always included a de-identified subject ID, COVID-19 status, age in years and sex. The material from the prospective study consisted of cDNA or gDNA derived from T cells, B-cell-depleted T cells, or PBMCs. The repertoires were released in a freely available public database meant as a resource for research on the immune response to SARS-CoV-2. Deeply sampled blood TCRbeta repertoires from subjects exposed to, actively infected with, or recovered from COVID-19 were included in the dataset. Where HLA class I and class II types were available, the types were taken from metadata supplied by the sample provider, not from assay-based typing. Samples came from the ongoing ImmuneRACE study (first 160 participants) plus 1,254 subjects from 6 global collaborators. Results and caveats for the whole study, not just this receptor: How much clinical and demographic metadata was included differed by source and by participant, and the metadata was provided uncurated.

Participants in the prospective study were enrolled through a virtual design, were aged roughly 18 to 100 years, and lived in 24 United States geographic areas. Cohort assignment in the prospective study relied on participant-reported clinical history from a screening survey and a study questionnaire. Recovered participants in ImmuneRACE Cohort 3 were defined as having two consecutive negative NP/OP PCR tests, clearance from a healthcare professional, or resolution of symptoms. Each participant in the prospective study had whole blood, serum and a nasopharyngeal or oropharyngeal swab collected by mobile phlebotomists. Additional blood draws and questionnaires over an approximately 2-month period could optionally be provided by prospective study participants. Prospective study blood samples were shipped either frozen or at room temperature before DNA extraction. TCRbeta CDR3 regions were amplified from genomic DNA using the immunoSEQ Assay, a bias-controlled multiplex PCR. The authors' pipeline ran thus. The number of nucleated cells in each sample was estimated by amplification of reference gene primers within the assay. To quantify the absolute abundance of each unique TCRbeta CDR3 rearrangement, sequence reads were collapsed and filtered. Productive Simpson clonality was computed per sample as the square root of Simpson's diversity index over productive rearrangements. Not all clones reach the TCRdb copy of this immuneACCESS table, which keeps in-frame sequences only. Checked studies attribute under half of the gap to unresolved V genes and leave the rest unexplained. The V and J calls and the clone size are those of that table, but D and trimming were determined from the DNA. This sample has about 270,000 clones in its table, and 88% of those were observed once. The ten largest clones add up to less than 3% of the sample.

The germline V gene encodes CDR1 SQVTM and CDR2 ANQGSEA. Relative to germline, V is 4 bases shorter and J is 6 bases shorter, with 12 bases between their ends. The CDR3 goes from the cysteine to the phenylalanine over 12 residues. The CDR3 DNA has 36 bases and is translated from base 1. Regarding this clone: This clone's antigen is unknown. The input lacks base qualities; no much larger clone sits a single base away.

The sample consisted of PBMCs or T cells enriched from blood (not recorded which). This receptor was taken from a woman aged 45-65 years who had recovered from COVID-19. Here the chain combines TRBV29-1 and TRBJ1-1; the D segment cannot be called with confidence. The CDR3 is CSVVFGLSEAFF. The nucleotide sequence is given as TGCAGCGTTGTTTTCGGGTTATCTGAAGCTTTCTTT.